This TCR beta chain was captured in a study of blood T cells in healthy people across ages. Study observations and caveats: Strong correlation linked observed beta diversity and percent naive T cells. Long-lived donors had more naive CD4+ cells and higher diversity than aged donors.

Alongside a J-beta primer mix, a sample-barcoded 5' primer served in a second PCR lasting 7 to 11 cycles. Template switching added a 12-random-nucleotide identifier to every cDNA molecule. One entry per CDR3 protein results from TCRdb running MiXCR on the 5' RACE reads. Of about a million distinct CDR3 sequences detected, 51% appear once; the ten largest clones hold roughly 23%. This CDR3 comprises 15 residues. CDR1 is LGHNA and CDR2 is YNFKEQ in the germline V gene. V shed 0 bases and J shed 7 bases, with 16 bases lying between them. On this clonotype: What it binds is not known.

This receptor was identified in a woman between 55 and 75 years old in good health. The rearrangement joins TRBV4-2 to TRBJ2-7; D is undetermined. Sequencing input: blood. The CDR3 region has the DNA TGTGCCAGCAGCCAAGACATAAGGGTGGAAGGGGAGCAGTACTTC. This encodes CASSQDIRVEGEQYF.